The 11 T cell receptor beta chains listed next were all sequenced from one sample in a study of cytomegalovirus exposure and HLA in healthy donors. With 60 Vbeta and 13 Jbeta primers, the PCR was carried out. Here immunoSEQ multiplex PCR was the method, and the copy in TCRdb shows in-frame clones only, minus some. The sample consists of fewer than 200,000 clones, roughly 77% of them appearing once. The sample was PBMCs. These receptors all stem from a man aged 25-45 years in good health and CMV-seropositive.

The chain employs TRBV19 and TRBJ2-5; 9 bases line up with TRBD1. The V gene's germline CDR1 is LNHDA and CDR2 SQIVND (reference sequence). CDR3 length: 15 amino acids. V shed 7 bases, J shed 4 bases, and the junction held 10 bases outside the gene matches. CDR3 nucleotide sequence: TGTGCCAGTACCCGGACAGGGGTAAGTCGAGAGACCCAGTACTTC. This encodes CASTRTGVSRETQYF.

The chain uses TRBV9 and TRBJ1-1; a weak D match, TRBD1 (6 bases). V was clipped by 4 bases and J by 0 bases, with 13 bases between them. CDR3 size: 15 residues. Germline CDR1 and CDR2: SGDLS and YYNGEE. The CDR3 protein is CASSPRGHLNTEAFF. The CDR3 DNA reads TGTGCCAGCAGCCCGAGGGGACACCTGAACACTGAAGCTTTCTTT.

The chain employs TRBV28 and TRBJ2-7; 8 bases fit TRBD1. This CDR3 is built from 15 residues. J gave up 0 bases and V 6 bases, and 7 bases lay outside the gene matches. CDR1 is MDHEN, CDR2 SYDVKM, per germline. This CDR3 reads CASRPTGVSSYEQYF. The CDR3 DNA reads TGTGCCAGCAGACCGACAGGGGTTAGCTCCTACGAGCAGTACTTC.

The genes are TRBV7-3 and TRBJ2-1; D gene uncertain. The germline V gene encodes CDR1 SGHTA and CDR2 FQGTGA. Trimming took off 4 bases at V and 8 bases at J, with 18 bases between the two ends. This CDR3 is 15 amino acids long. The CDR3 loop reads CASSSIYGAGDEQFF. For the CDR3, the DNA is TGTGCCAGCAGCTCGATCTACGGAGCCGGTGATGAGCAGTTCTTC.

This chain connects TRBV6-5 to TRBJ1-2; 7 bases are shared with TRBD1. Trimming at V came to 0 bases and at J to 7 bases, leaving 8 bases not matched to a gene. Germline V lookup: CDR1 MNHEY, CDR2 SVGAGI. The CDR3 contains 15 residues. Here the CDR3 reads CASSYSPWTGRGYTF. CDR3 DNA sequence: TGTGCCAGCAGTTACTCCCCTTGGACAGGTCGTGGCTACACCTTC.

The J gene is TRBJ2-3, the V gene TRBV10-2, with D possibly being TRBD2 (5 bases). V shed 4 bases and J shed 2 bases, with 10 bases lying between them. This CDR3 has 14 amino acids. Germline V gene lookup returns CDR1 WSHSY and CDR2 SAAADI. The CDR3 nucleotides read TGCGCCAGCAGTGCGCTAGCAGTCACAGATACGCAGTATTTT. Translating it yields CASSALAVTDTQYF.

The CDR3 reads CASSSRDRLHSPLHF. In DNA form, the CDR3 reads TGTGCCAGCAGCAGCCGGGACAGGTTGCATTCACCCCTCCACTTT. The rearrangement joins TRBV7-9 to TRBJ1-6; TRBD1 matches at 8 bases. J lost 8 bases, V lost 5 bases, and 8 bases had no gene match. CDR1 SEHNR and CDR2 FQNEAQ come from the germline V gene (reference sequence). The CDR3 spans 15 residues.

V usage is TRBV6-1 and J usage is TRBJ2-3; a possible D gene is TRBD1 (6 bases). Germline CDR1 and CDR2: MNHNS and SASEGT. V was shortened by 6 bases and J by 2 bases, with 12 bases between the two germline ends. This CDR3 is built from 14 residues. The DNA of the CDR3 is TGTGCCAGCAGCCTGGACAGTCCCACAGATACGCAGTATTTT. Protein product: CASSLDSPTDTQYF.

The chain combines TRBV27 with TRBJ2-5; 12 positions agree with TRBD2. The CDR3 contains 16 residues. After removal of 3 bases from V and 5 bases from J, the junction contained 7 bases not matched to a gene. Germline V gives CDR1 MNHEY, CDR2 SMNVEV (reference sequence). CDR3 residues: CASSFDLAGGHETQYF. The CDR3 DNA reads TGTGCCAGCAGTTTTGACCTAGCGGGGGGGCATGAGACCCAGTACTTC.

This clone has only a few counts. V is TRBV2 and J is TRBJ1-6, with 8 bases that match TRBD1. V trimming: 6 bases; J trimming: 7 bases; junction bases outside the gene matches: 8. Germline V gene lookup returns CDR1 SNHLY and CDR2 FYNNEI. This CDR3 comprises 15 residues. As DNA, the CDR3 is TGTGCCAGCAGCGCGACAGGGGTTCAGAATTCACCCCTCCACTTT. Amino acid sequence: CASSATGVQNSPLHF. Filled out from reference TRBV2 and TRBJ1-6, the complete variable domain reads EPEVTQTPSHQVTQMGQEVILRCVPISNHLYFYWYRQILGQKVEFLVSFYNNEISEKSEIFDDQFSVERPDGSNFTLKIRSTKLEDSAMYFCASSATGVQNSPLHFGNGTRLTVT.

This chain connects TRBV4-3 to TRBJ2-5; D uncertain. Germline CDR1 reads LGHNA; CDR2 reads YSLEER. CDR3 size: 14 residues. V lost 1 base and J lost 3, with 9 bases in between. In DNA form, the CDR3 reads TGCGCCAGCAGCCAAGTTAACTTAAAAGAGACCCAGTACTTC. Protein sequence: CASSQVNLKETQYF.